A selection of T cell receptor beta chains follows, all from one sample in a study of T-cell memory formation after mild COVID-19. In TCRdb, the 5' RACE reads were re-called with MiXCR into one record per CDR3 protein. The sample consists of about 360,000 distinct CDR3 sequences, approximately 15% of them appearing once. Sequencing input: PBMCs or a T cell subset sorted from them (not recorded which). The source of these receptors is a man between 18 and 35 years old who had mild COVID-19 (a few samples of this study predate the infection). Cell type and time point are not known. The CDR3 runs from the conserved cysteine through the conserved F or W. D genes are given only for firm matches. A row's size may be missing; if present it is once, few, many or a size class.

TRBV11-2,TRBJ2-7,few,TRBD1,CASSWATGTDYEQYF,TGTGCCAGCAGCTGGGCCACCGGGACAGACTACGAGCAGTACTTC
TRBV11-2,TRBJ2-3,-,TRBD2,CASSLDWSGVHTDTQYF,TGTGCCAGCAGCTTAGATTGGAGCGGGGTCCACACAGATACGCAGTATTTT
TRBV10-3,TRBJ1-5,-,-,CAISVVGSEQPKHF,TGTGCCATCAGTGTGGTTGGGTCCGAACAGCCCAAGCATTTT
TRBV4-2,TRBJ2-5,-,-,CASSQEIFGAETQYF,TGTGCCAGCAGCCAAGAGATATTTGGGGCAGAGACCCAGTACTTC
TRBV7-9,TRBJ1-1,-,TRBD1,CAGSQGEGTEAFF,TGTGCCGGCTCACAGGGGGAAGGGACTGAAGCTTTCTTT
TRBV10-3,TRBJ2-3,many,TRBD2,CATGLAGPTDTQYF,TGTGCCACCGGACTAGCGGGACCCACAGATACGCAGTATTTT
TRBV24-1,TRBJ2-2,-,-,CATSDAANTGELFF,TGTGCCACCAGTGATGCAGCGAACACCGGGGAGCTGTTTTTT
TRBV9,TRBJ1-6,-,TRBD1,CASSVQWDRVSPLHF,TGTGCCAGCAGCGTACAGTGGGACAGGGTATCACCCCTCCACTTT
TRBV5-6,TRBJ1-5,few,-,CASSLMGGVDQPQHF,TGTGCCAGCAGTCTGATGGGGGGCGTCGATCAGCCCCAGCATTTT
TRBV28,TRBJ2-1,many,TRBD1,CASSSPQGREQFF,TGTGCCAGCAGTTCCCCACAGGGGCGTGAGCAGTTCTTC
TRBV20-1,TRBJ1-6,few,TRBD1,CSARTGIDSPLHF,TGCAGTGCTAGGACAGGGATTGATTCACCCCTCCACTTT
TRBV11-2,TRBJ1-2,many,-,CASSLDRGIYGYTF,TGTGCCAGCAGCTTAGACAGGGGCATATATGGCTACACCTTC
TRBV6-2/TRBV6-3,TRBJ1-1,few,-,CASSYSRGLNTEAFF,TGTGCCAGCAGTTACTCGCGGGGGTTGAACACTGAAGCTTTCTTT
TRBV12-3/TRBV12-4,TRBJ1-5,few,TRBD1,CASSLAGQGASQPQHF,TGTGCCAGCAGTTTAGCTGGTCAGGGGGCGAGTCAGCCCCAGCATTTT
TRBV7-9,TRBJ1-6,few,-,CASSLDGGSPLHF,TGTGCCAGCAGCTTAGACGGAGGTTCACCCCTCCACTTT
TRBV27,TRBJ1-2,few,-,CASTPRMGWRGYTF,TGTGCCAGCACCCCGAGGATGGGTTGGCGTGGCTACACCTTC
TRBV12-5,TRBJ2-3,few,-,CASGLVGGEAQYF,TGTGCTAGTGGTTTGGTAGGAGGAGAGGCGCAGTATTTT
TRBV25-1,TRBJ2-3,many,-,CASSAPGWGLNTQYF,TGTGCCAGCAGTGCACCAGGGTGGGGACTCAATACGCAGTATTTT
TRBV28,TRBJ2-1,few,-,CASSKTDQKEQFF,TGTGCCAGCAGTAAGACAGACCAGAAAGAGCAGTTCTTC
TRBV12-3/TRBV12-4,TRBJ1-3,-,-,CATRSSGNTIYF,TGTGCCACCCGATCCTCTGGAAACACCATATATTTT
TRBV27,TRBJ2-3,-,-,CASSLIGTDTQYF,TGTGCCAGCAGTTTAATCGGCACAGATACGCAGTATTTT
TRBV12-3/TRBV12-4,TRBJ2-2,many,TRBD1,CASSRPGQGIGELFF,TGTGCCAGCAGTCGTCCGGGACAGGGGATCGGGGAGCTGTTTTTT
TRBV6-6,TRBJ2-7,-,-,CASSNGLYEQYF,TGTGCCAGCAGCAATGGGCTCTACGAGCAGTACTTC
TRBV7-2,TRBJ2-4,many,-,CASSFSWLGGRNIQYF,TGTGCCAGCAGCTTTTCCTGGTTGGGGGGCCGGAACATTCAGTACTTC
TRBV2,TRBJ2-3,few,-,CASSVRAGERTDTQYF,TGTGCCAGCAGTGTTCGTGCGGGCGAACGCACAGATACGCAGTATTTT
TRBV4-1,TRBJ2-1,few,-,CASSPLGRGKFF,TGCGCCAGCAGCCCCCTCGGGCGGGGTAAGTTCTTC